These T cell receptor beta chains were read from a single sample in a study of vaccination effects on CD4 cells after COVID-19. Their antigen targets remain unknown. Data came from immunoSEQ multiplex PCR; TCRdb stores just in-frame clones and leaves some out. Altogether more than 50,000 clones are present, about four fifths being singletons, with the ten largest covering more than 2%. The sample in question was CD4+ T cells from PBMCs cultured with HCoV-229E spike peptides, obtained before COVID-19 vaccination. These receptors all stem from a human donor who received a COVID-19 vaccine. CDR3s include the opening cysteine and the closing phenylalanine or tryptophan. A D gene is named only where the DNA matches it firmly. Expanded clones are given a class, and other clones once, few, many or no size at all.

abundance	j_gene	d_gene	v_gene	CDR3aa	CDR3nt
NA	TRBJ2-5	NA	TRBV3-1/TRBV3-2	CASSPQVVETQYF	TGTGCCAGCAGCCCCCAGGTCGTAGAGACCCAGTACTTC
NA	TRBJ1-3	TRBD1	TRBV10-1	CASSDLRTGRNTIYF	TGCGCCAGCAGTGACCTCCGGACAGGACGAAACACCATATATTTT
NA	TRBJ1-4	NA	TRBV19	CASTQNDLRSEKLFF	TGTGCCAGTACCCAAAATGACCTCCGGAGTGAAAAACTGTTTTTT
NA	TRBJ2-3	TRBD2	TRBV7-3	CASSRGDGATDTQYF	TGTGCCAGCAGCCGGGGGGACGGGGCCACAGATACGCAGTATTTT
NA	TRBJ1-5	NA	TRBV30	CAWSVVAGTPGNQPQHF	TGTGCCTGGAGTGTAGTCGCCGGGACACCAGGCAATCAGCCCCAGCATTTT
NA	TRBJ1-2	TRBD1	TRBV3-1/TRBV3-2	CASMGQGASYGYTF	TGTGCCAGCATGGGACAGGGTGCGTCCTATGGCTACACCTTC
few	TRBJ2-2	TRBD1	TRBV7-3	CASSGQGWAGELFF	TGTGCCAGCAGCGGACAGGGATGGGCCGGGGAGCTGTTTTTT
NA	TRBJ1-3	NA	TRBV24-1	CATSDARGPGNTIYF	TGTGCCACCAGTGATGCGAGAGGACCTGGAAACACCATATATTTT
NA	TRBJ2-3	TRBD1	TRBV7-2	CASSRGQGYLDTQYF	TGTGCCAGCAGCCGGGGACAGGGGTATCTAGATACGCAGTATTTT
NA	TRBJ2-3	NA	TRBV12-2	CASRRDRVTDTQYF	TGTGCAAGTCGGCGGGACAGGGTCACAGATACGCAGTATTTT
NA	TRBJ1-5	NA	TRBV6-5	CASRVTWETSQPQHF	TGTGCCAGCAGAGTTACGTGGGAAACCAGTCAGCCCCAGCATTTT
NA	TRBJ2-3	NA	TRBV7-9	CASRFRQTGTDTQYF	TGTGCCAGCAGATTTAGACAGACGGGCACAGATACGCAGTATTTT
once	TRBJ2-5	NA	TRBV12-3/TRBV12-4	CASSSEYQETQYF	TGTGCCAGCAGTTCAGAGTACCAAGAGACCCAGTACTTC
NA	TRBJ2-5	NA	TRBV10-3	CAIREPGEETQYF	TGTGCCATCAGAGAACCGGGGGAGGAGACCCAGTACTTC
few	TRBJ1-1	TRBD1	TRBV5-1	CASSLGQGPNLEAFF	TGCGCCAGCAGCTTGGGACAGGGGCCAAATCTTGAAGCTTTCTTT
NA	TRBJ2-5	NA	TRBV10-1	CASQRSQGTEETQYF	TGCGCCAGCCAACGAAGTCAGGGTACCGAAGAGACCCAGTACTTC
NA	TRBJ1-1	TRBD1	TRBV19	CASSGGPGQGNTEAFF	TGTGCCAGTAGTGGGGGACCGGGACAGGGGAATACTGAAGCTTTCTTT
NA	TRBJ2-1	TRBD2	TRBV6-6	CASSQTRGDYNEQFF	TGTGCCAGCAGTCAGACGCGGGGGGACTACAATGAGCAGTTCTTC
once	TRBJ1-6	NA	TRBV6-5	CASSYSSPLHF	TGTGCCAGCAGTTACAGTTCACCCCTCCACTTT
NA	TRBJ2-3	TRBD2	TRBV6-4	CASRRQGGLAETSTDTQYF	TGTGCCAGCAGAAGACAAGGGGGACTAGCCGAGACATCCACAGATACGCAGTATTTT
NA	TRBJ2-3	NA	TRBV3-1/TRBV3-2	CASSGTGGLDTQYF	TGTGCCAGCAGCGGAACGGGGGGCCTGGATACGCAGTATTTT
once	TRBJ2-3	NA	TRBV19	CASTPMGGDTQYF	TGTGCCAGTACCCCGATGGGAGGAGATACGCAGTATTTT
NA	TRBJ1-1	NA	TRBV4-3	CASSPQMNTEAFF	TGCGCCAGCAGCCCCCAAATGAACACTGAAGCTTTCTTT
few	TRBJ1-1	TRBD1	TRBV5-1	CASSLARQGAGTEAFF	TGCGCCAGCAGCTTGGCGAGACAGGGGGCAGGGACTGAAGCTTTCTTT
NA	TRBJ2-1	NA	TRBV7-3	CASSLSRTASYNEQFF	TGTGCCAGCAGCTTATCCCGGACAGCATCCTACAATGAGCAGTTCTTC
NA	TRBJ2-5	NA	TRBV5-6	CASSLGGVETQYF	TGTGCCAGCAGCTTGGGGGGGGTGGAGACCCAGTACTTC
NA	TRBJ1-5	TRBD1	TRBV18	CASSQQGAGSNQPQHF	TGTGCCAGCTCGCAACAGGGGGCTGGGAGCAATCAGCCCCAGCATTTT
NA	TRBJ1-2	NA	TRBV2	CASCREKDYGYTF	TGTGCCAGCTGTAGGGAGAAGGACTATGGCTACACCTTC
NA	TRBJ2-2	TRBD1	TRBV28	CASSRWTGGLSGELFF	TGTGCCAGCAGCCGTTGGACAGGGGGTCTCAGCGGGGAGCTGTTTTTT
NA	TRBJ2-3	TRBD2	TRBV7-9	CASSLPFRLAGREDTQYF	TGTGCCAGCAGCTTACCCTTCCGACTAGCGGGGAGGGAAGATACGCAGTATTTT
NA	TRBJ1-1	NA	TRBV11-2	CASSWTNTEAFF	TGTGCCAGCAGCTGGACGAACACTGAAGCTTTCTTT
NA	TRBJ2-1	TRBD1	TRBV2	CASSNDRGPGNEQFF	TGTGCCAGCAGTAATGACAGGGGGCCAGGAAATGAGCAGTTCTTC
NA	TRBJ1-2	NA	TRBV28	CASSLRYGYTF	TGTGCCAGCAGTTTGAGGTATGGCTACACCTTC
NA	TRBJ2-3	NA	TRBV29-1	CSVIPGLGADTQYF	TGCAGCGTTATACCGGGCCTGGGGGCGGATACGCAGTATTTT
NA	TRBJ1-5	TRBD1	TRBV28	CASTSMPRGSPQHF	TGTGCCAGCACCTCTATGCCCAGGGGGAGTCCCCAGCATTTT
once	TRBJ1-1	NA	TRBV4-2	CASSPYGPGLNTEAFF	TGTGCCAGCAGCCCCTACGGGCCAGGGCTGAACACTGAAGCTTTCTTT
NA	TRBJ1-3	TRBD1	TRBV3-1/TRBV3-2	CASSKGQGTFGNTIYF	TGTGCCAGCAGCAAGGGACAGGGGACGTTTGGAAACACCATATATTTT
once	TRBJ2-5	NA	TRBV2	CASSERFQTQYF	TGTGCCAGCAGTGAAAGGTTCCAGACCCAGTACTTC
NA	TRBJ1-1	NA	TRBV12-3/TRBV12-4	CASRPTKLTEAFF	TGTGCCAGCAGGCCTACCAAGCTGACTGAAGCTTTCTTT
NA	TRBJ2-3	TRBD2	TRBV3-1/TRBV3-2	CASSRLAGGTDTQYF	TGTGCCAGCAGCCGACTAGCGGGAGGCACAGATACGCAGTATTTT
once	TRBJ2-2	NA	TRBV7-2	CASSSRIGELFF	TGTGCCAGCAGCTCTCGGATCGGGGAGCTGTTTTTT
NA	TRBJ1-1	NA	TRBV5-1	CASSLVQGQRYTEAFF	TGCGCCAGCAGCTTGGTCCAGGGGCAAAGGTACACTGAAGCTTTCTTT
once	TRBJ1-1	NA	TRBV2	CASSDSDMNTEAFF	TGTGCCAGCTCTGACAGCGACATGAACACTGAAGCTTTCTTT
NA	TRBJ2-1	TRBD2	TRBV7-2	CASSLGYGIGGAVYNEQFF	TGTGCCAGCAGCTTAGGTTATGGGATCGGGGGGGCGGTCTACAATGAGCAGTTCTTC
NA	TRBJ2-6	TRBD1	TRBV5-4	CASSSTGASNSGANVLTF	TGTGCCAGCAGCTCCACAGGGGCGTCAAACTCTGGGGCCAACGTCCTGACTTTC
NA	TRBJ1-5	NA	TRBV18	CASSPANSNQPQHF	TGTGCCAGCTCACCGGCGAATAGCAATCAGCCCCAGCATTTT
NA	TRBJ2-3	NA	TRBV11-2	CASSLGVGGFTDTQYF	TGTGCCAGCAGCTTGGGGGTCGGTGGTTTCACAGATACGCAGTATTTT
NA	TRBJ1-5	TRBD1	TRBV9	CASSPRGGSNQPQHF	TGTGCCAGCAGCCCCAGGGGGGGGAGCAATCAGCCCCAGCATTTT
once	TRBJ1-1	NA	TRBV6-1	CASSEYLGGNTEAFF	TGTGCCAGCAGTGAATATCTGGGGGGAAACACTGAAGCTTTCTTT